Sequencing of this T cell receptor (beta chain) was carried out in a study of post-analysis software for immune sequencing data. Study in general: The disease courses covered relapsing-remitting, secondary progressive and progressive-relapsing multiple sclerosis.

Built from TCR beta cDNA, the libraries had unique molecular identifiers in them. With roughly 0.9 to 11 million T cells as the source, 400,000 to 550,000 cDNA molecules resulted. A single record per CDR3 protein comes from TCRdb applying MiXCR to the PCR reads. The data show hundreds of thousands of distinct CDR3 sequences, roughly 30% seen once. Notes on this clonotype: Its cognate antigen is unknown.

Regarding the study as a whole: Comparison of patients with controls showed about 5 TRBV segments more frequent in patients, TRBV5-6, TRBV5-1 and TRBV20-1 among them. People with multiple sclerosis had a significantly lower normalized Chao1 diversity than controls did. Strong same-batch co-clustering of samples appeared with F measure clustering.

Germline CDR1 reads SGDLS; CDR2 reads YYNGEE. The CDR3 has 11 residues. The V end lost 7 bases, the J end lost 8 bases, and 12 bases lay between the germline ends. The source material was blood. This receptor was identified in a girl aged 10 to 17 with multiple sclerosis. The rearrangement links TRBV9 to TRBJ1-2, with a possible D match to TRBD1 (5 bases). The CDR3 sequence: CASGPRGGYTF. The CDR3 coding sequence is TGTGCCAGCGGGCCACGGGGCGGCTACACCTTC.